These T cell receptor beta chains were read from a single sample in a study of T-cell reconstitution after alpha-beta-depleted transplantation in children. TCRdb re-derived calls from the PCR reads in MiXCR, one entry per CDR3 protein. The sample comprises 580,000 or so distinct CDR3 sequences, more than 20% of which are singletons, and 12% to 15% rests with the top ten. The material sequenced was PBMCs, mostly from graft donor cells, taken 360 days after TCRalphabeta/CD19-depleted stem cell transplant. These receptors all come from a boy in the first two years of life who had a stem cell transplant for acute myeloid leukemia, so the T cells may come from the graft donor. Both conserved end residues are part of each CDR3. D genes are given only for firm matches. Size values are once, few and many counts, or a class for expanded clones, and some rows have none.

many TRBD1 TRBJ1-1 TRBV29-1 CSGAFDRENTEAFF TGCAGCGGCGCCTTTGACAGGGAGAACACTGAAGCTTTCTTT
. . TRBJ1-1 TRBV5-1 CASSGRGRAEAFF TGCGCCAGCAGCGGGCGTGGTCGGGCTGAAGCTTTCTTT
. TRBD2 TRBJ2-1 TRBV11-2 CASSLVPASGGPDLAYNEQFF TGTGCCAGCAGCTTAGTTCCGGCCAGCGGGGGGCCGGACTTGGCCTACAATGAGCAGTTCTTC
many . TRBJ1-2 TRBV4-1 CASSQGPGTNYGYTF TGCGCCAGCAGCCAAGGACCAGGTACTAACTATGGCTACACCTTC
many . TRBJ2-2 TRBV20-1 CSARPHWDFNTGELFF TGCAGTGCTAGACCGCATTGGGACTTCAACACCGGGGAGCTGTTTTTT
. . TRBJ1-1 TRBV5-1 CASSLARVSLPDTEAFF TGCGCCAGCAGCTTGGCGCGGGTCTCCCTCCCGGACACTGAAGCTTTCTTT
. . TRBJ2-1 TRBV6-1 CASSSGVLRNEQFF TGTGCCAGCAGCTCTGGGGTCTTGCGCAATGAGCAGTTCTTC
. . TRBJ2-2 TRBV15 CATSRDPRTGELFF TGTGCCACCAGCAGAGACCCCCGAACCGGGGAGCTGTTTTTT
. TRBD1 TRBJ2-4 TRBV25-1 CASSESVTGDQLDIQYF TGTGCCAGCAGTGAATCGGTAACAGGGGATCAGTTAGACATTCAGTACTTC
. . TRBJ2-5 TRBV2 CASRTRDPAQETQYF TGTGCCAGCAGGACCCGGGATCCGGCACAAGAGACCCAGTACTTC
. . TRBJ1-6 TRBV18 CASSPRGQLSSYNSPLHF TGTGCCAGCTCACCACGAGGACAGCTAAGCTCCTATAATTCACCCCTCCACTTT
few . TRBJ1-5 TRBV7-8 CASSLTTVNQPQHF TGTGCCAGCAGCTTGACTACAGTGAATCAGCCCCAGCATTTT
many TRBD1 TRBJ1-1 TRBV29-1 CSVRGQGNRYTEAFF TGCAGCGTCCGGGGACAGGGGAATAGGTACACTGAAGCTTTCTTT
. . TRBJ2-7 TRBV7-2 CASSFVPDYEQYF TGTGCCAGCAGCTTTGTACCCGACTACGAGCAGTACTTC
few . TRBJ2-3 TRBV24-1 CATSSGSSWPTGTQYF TGTGCCACCAGTTCGGGGTCCAGCTGGCCCACGGGTACGCAGTATTTT
. TRBD1 TRBJ1-2 TRBV4-2 CASSQAGTVNYGYTF TGTGCCAGCAGCCAAGCCGGGACAGTTAACTATGGCTACACCTTC
many . TRBJ2-3 TRBV6-1 CASVKAGGTDTQYF TGTGCCAGCGTCAAGGCAGGGGGCACAGATACGCAGTATTTT
. . TRBJ2-1 TRBV7-8 CASSIARSPSYNEQFF TGTGCCAGCAGCATTGCCCGGAGCCCTTCCTACAATGAGCAGTTCTTC
few TRBD2 TRBJ2-1 TRBV20-1 CSARTGGINNEQFF TGCAGTGCTAGAACGGGGGGAATCAACAATGAGCAGTTCTTC
few . TRBJ1-3 TRBV12-3/TRBV12-4 CASSLEAVLSGNTIYF TGTGCCAGCAGTTTAGAGGCGGTACTTTCTGGAAACACCATATATTTT
. . TRBJ2-1 TRBV7-9 CASSSVGRVQFF TGTGCCAGCAGCTCGGTTGGAAGGGTGCAGTTCTTC
. . TRBJ1-1 TRBV20-1 CSALPGYTEAFF TGCAGTGCCCTCCCCGGGTACACTGAAGCTTTCTTT
few . TRBJ2-3 TRBV20-1 CSARGVGGPDTQYF TGCAGTGCTAGGGGAGTTGGGGGCCCCGATACGCAGTATTTT
many . TRBJ2-5 TRBV20-1 CSAEQETQYF TGCAGTGCTGAACAAGAGACCCAGTACTTC
. . TRBJ1-1 TRBV7-9 CASATMNTEAFF TGTGCCAGCGCTACCATGAACACTGAAGCTTTCTTT
. TRBD1 TRBJ2-7 TRBV5-1 CASSLRPGQGVYEQYF TGCGCCAGCAGCTTGAGACCGGGACAGGGAGTCTACGAGCAGTACTTC
. TRBD1 TRBJ2-1 TRBV12-3/TRBV12-4 CASSLLDRANEQFF TGTGCCAGCAGCCTGCTCGACAGGGCGAATGAGCAGTTCTTC
many TRBD1 TRBJ2-5 TRBV19 CASAWDRRQETQYF TGTGCCAGTGCGTGGGACAGGAGACAAGAGACCCAGTACTTC
many TRBD1 TRBJ2-5 TRBV29-1 CSVSDRGRGETQYF TGCAGCGTTTCGGACAGGGGGCGCGGAGAGACCCAGTACTTC
few . TRBJ1-4 TRBV18 CASSQSATNEKLFF TGTGCCAGCTCACAAAGTGCAACTAATGAAAAACTGTTTTTT
many TRBD1 TRBJ2-7 TRBV5-1 CASSSTGGFNEQYF TGCGCCAGCAGCTCGACAGGGGGCTTCAACGAGCAGTACTTC
. . TRBJ2-1 TRBV9 CASSVVASGERRNEQFF TGTGCCAGCAGCGTAGTAGCCTCGGGGGAGAGGCGCAATGAGCAGTTCTTC
. . TRBJ2-1 TRBV5-1 CASSRGGASYNEQFF TGCGCCAGCAGCCGGGGCGGAGCATCCTACAATGAGCAGTTCTTC
few TRBD2 TRBJ2-2 TRBV12-3/TRBV12-4 CASNLGLAGTGELFF TGTGCCAGCAATCTAGGACTAGCGGGCACCGGGGAGCTGTTTTTT
. TRBD2 TRBJ2-2 TRBV20-1 CSARRTSGGNTGELFF TGCAGTGCTAGAAGAACTAGCGGGGGAAACACCGGGGAGCTGTTTTTT
. . TRBJ1-1 TRBV9 CASSVEFYTEAFF TGTGCCAGCAGCGTAGAGTTCTACACTGAAGCTTTCTTT
. . TRBJ2-3 TRBV12-3/TRBV12-4 CASSAYSEQFTDTQYF TGTGCCAGCAGCGCCTACTCGGAACAATTCACAGATACGCAGTATTTT
. TRBD1 TRBJ2-3 TRBV5-6 CASSTLTGDNSTDTQYF TGTGCCAGCAGCACCCTGACAGGGGACAATAGCACAGATACGCAGTATTTT
. . TRBJ1-2 TRBV9 CASSVSSYGYTF TGTGCCAGCAGCGTTAGTAGCTATGGCTACACCTTC
. TRBD1 TRBJ2-3 TRBV12-3/TRBV12-4 CASSPRQGITDAQYF TGTGCCAGCAGCCCAAGACAGGGGATTACAGATGCGCAGTATTTT
few TRBD2 TRBJ2-1 TRBV12-3/TRBV12-4 CASSLYGTSGGQEQFF TGTGCCAGCAGTTTATATGGGACTAGCGGGGGGCAAGAGCAGTTCTTC
many . TRBJ2-7 TRBV21-1 CASSRTGRNEQYF TGTGCCAGCAGCCGGACAGGGAGAAACGAGCAGTACTTC
. . TRBJ2-1 TRBV29-1 CSEKAPGNNEQFF TGCAGCGAGAAGGCCCCCGGGAACAATGAGCAGTTCTTC
few . TRBJ2-1 TRBV6-5 CASSYSIGGSYNEQFF TGTGCCAGCAGTTACTCGATAGGCGGCAGTTACAATGAGCAGTTCTTC
many . TRBJ1-6 TRBV12-3/TRBV12-4 CASSLSSYNSPLHF TGTGCCAGCAGTTTGAGCTCCTATAATTCACCCCTCCACTTT
few . TRBJ2-3 TRBV19 CASSIDRSGWKYF TGTGCCAGTAGTATAGATCGAAGTGGCTGGAAGTATTTT
. . TRBJ2-7 TRBV12-3/TRBV12-4 CASSTDMLRSYEQYF TGTGCCAGCAGTACCGACATGCTTCGCTCCTACGAGCAGTACTTC
. . TRBJ1-5 TRBV11-1 CTFCLALGQVLDQPQHF TGTACCTTCTGTTTAGCGCTAGGACAAGTCCTCGATCAGCCCCAGCATTTT
. . TRBJ2-3 TRBV2 CASSESGLASTTDTQYF TGTGCCAGCAGTGAATCGGGACTCGCGTCAACCACAGATACGCAGTATTTT
few . TRBJ1-2 TRBV5-5 CASSLWAGTYGYTF TGTGCCAGCAGCCTTTGGGCAGGCACCTATGGCTACACCTTC
few TRBD1 TRBJ1-1 TRBV5-1 CASSLHDRDTEAFF TGCGCCAGCAGCCTACACGACAGGGACACTGAAGCTTTCTTT